The subject of this entry is one TCR beta chain. Data came from immunoSEQ multiplex PCR; TCRdb stores just in-frame clones and leaves some out. The table includes approximately 500,000 clones, about 80% detected once. The sample belongs to a study of shared clonotypes between healthy human individuals. Donors comprised only Caucasian adults living in Nashville, Tennessee. The clonotype comes from a woman in her 40s in good health. Some clones in this sample may be carry-over from other donors' samples. Sequenced sample: PBMCs.

DNA of the CDR3: TGTGCCAGCAGTTTTATTCCACTAGCGACCTACAATGAGCAGTTCTTC. It specifies CASSFIPLATYNEQFF. This chain joins TRBV27 and TRBJ2-1, with 7 bases fitting TRBD2. The CDR3 extends over 16 amino acids. V trimming: 3 bases; J trimming: 2 bases; junction bases outside the gene matches: 7. The V gene's germline CDR1 is MNHEY and CDR2 SMNVEV (reference sequence).